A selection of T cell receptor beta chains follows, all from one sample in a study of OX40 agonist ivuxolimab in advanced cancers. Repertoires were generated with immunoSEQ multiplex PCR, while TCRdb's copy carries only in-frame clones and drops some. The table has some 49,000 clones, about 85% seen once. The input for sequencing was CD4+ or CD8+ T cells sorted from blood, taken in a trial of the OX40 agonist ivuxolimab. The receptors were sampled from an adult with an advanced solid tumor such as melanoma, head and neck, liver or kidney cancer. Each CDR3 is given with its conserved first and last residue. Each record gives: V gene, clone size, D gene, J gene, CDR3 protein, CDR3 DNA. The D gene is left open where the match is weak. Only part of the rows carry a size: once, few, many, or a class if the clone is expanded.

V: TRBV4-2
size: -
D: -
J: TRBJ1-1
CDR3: CASSPGVNTEAFF
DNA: TGTGCCAGCAGCCCCGGAGTAAACACTGAAGCTTTCTTT

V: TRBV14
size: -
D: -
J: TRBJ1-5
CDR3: CASSQAGSNQPQHF
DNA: TGTGCCAGCAGCCAGGCGGGTAGCAATCAGCCCCAGCATTTT

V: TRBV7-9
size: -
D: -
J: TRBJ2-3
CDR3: CASSSGPDTQYF
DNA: TGTGCCAGCAGCTCAGGTCCAGATACGCAGTATTTT

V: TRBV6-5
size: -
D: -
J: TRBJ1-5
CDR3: CASSWDGDSNQPQHF
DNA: TGTGCCAGCAGTTGGGACGGAGATAGCAATCAGCCCCAGCATTTT

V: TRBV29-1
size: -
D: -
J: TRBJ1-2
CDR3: CSTGGDFYGYTF
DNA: TGCAGCACTGGAGGAGATTTCTATGGCTACACCTTC

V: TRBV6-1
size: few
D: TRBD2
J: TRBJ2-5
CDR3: CASSSTSSQETQYF
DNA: TGTGCCAGCAGTTCGACTAGCAGCCAAGAGACCCAGTACTTC

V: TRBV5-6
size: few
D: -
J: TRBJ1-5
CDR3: CASSLGGQGSNQPQHF
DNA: TGTGCCAGCAGCTTGGGGGGGCAGGGCAGCAATCAGCCCCAGCATTTT

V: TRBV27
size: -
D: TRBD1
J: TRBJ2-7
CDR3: CASRPPGQGNEQYF
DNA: TGTGCCAGCAGACCTCCGGGACAGGGAAACGAGCAGTACTTC

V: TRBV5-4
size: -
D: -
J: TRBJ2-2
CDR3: CASSLPENTGELFF
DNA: TGTGCCAGCAGCTTGCCTGAGAACACCGGGGAGCTGTTTTTT

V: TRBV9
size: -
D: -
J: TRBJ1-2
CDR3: CASSVEVAGDGYTF
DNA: TGTGCCAGCAGCGTAGAGGTGGCAGGGGATGGCTACACCTTC

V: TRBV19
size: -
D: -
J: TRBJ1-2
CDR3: CASNSGYYGYTF
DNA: TGTGCCAGTAATTCAGGGTACTATGGCTACACCTTC

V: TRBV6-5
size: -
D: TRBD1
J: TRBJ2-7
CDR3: CASSPTGSSYEQYF
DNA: TGTGCCAGCAGCCCGACAGGGAGCTCCTACGAGCAGTACTTC

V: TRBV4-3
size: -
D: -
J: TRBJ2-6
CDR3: CASSQEIAGAGANVLTF
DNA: TGCGCCAGCAGCCAAGAAATAGCAGGGGCTGGGGCCAACGTCCTGACTTTC

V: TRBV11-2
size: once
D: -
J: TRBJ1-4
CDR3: CASSYGPEKLFF
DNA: TGTGCCAGCAGCTACGGGCCAGAAAAACTGTTTTTT

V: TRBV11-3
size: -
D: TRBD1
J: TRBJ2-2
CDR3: CASSLRTGQTGELFF
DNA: TGTGCCAGCAGCTTAAGGACAGGGCAAACCGGGGAGCTGTTTTTT

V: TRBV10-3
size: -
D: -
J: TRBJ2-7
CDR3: CAISESTAESSYEQYF
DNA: TGTGCCATCAGTGAGTCGACGGCAGAGTCCTCCTACGAGCAGTACTTC

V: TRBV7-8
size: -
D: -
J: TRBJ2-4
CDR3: CASSAQQGDIQYF
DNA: TGTGCCAGCAGCGCACAACAGGGTGACATTCAGTACTTC

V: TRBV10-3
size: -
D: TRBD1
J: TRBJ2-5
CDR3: CAISDGQGSPETQYF
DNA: TGTGCCATCAGTGATGGACAGGGGAGCCCCGAGACCCAGTACTTC

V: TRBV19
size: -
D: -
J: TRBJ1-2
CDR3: CASSPGGPDGYTF
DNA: TGTGCCAGTAGCCCCGGAGGGCCGGATGGCTACACCTTC

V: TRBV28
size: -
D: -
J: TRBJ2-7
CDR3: CASSLPGLTYEQYF
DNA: TGTGCCAGCAGTCTACCGGGCCTCACCTACGAGCAGTACTTC

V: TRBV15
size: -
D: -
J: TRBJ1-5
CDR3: CATSSRRASNQPQHF
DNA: TGTGCCACCAGCTCCCGGAGGGCTTCCAATCAGCCCCAGCATTTT

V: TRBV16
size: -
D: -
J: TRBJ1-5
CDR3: CASSLGPSSNQPQHF
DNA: TGTGCCAGCAGCCTGGGCCCCAGTAGCAATCAGCCCCAGCATTTT

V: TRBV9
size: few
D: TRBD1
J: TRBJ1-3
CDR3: CASSVQGGQPGGTIYF
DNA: TGTGCCAGCAGCGTACAAGGGGGACAGCCCGGGGGCACCATATATTTT

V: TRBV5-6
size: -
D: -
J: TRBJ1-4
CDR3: CASSLDYGDEKLFF
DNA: TGTGCCAGCAGCTTGGACTATGGGGATGAAAAACTGTTTTTT

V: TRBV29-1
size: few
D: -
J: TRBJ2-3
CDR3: CSASPRTDSTDTQYF
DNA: TGCAGCGCCAGTCCTAGGACGGATAGCACAGATACGCAGTATTTT

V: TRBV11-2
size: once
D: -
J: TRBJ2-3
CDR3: CASSLEATSTDTQYF
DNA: TGTGCCAGCAGCTTAGAGGCGACTAGCACAGATACGCAGTATTTT

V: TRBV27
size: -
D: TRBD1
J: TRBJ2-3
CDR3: CASGVGTVSTDTQYF
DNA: TGTGCCAGCGGCGTAGGGACAGTTAGCACAGATACGCAGTATTTT

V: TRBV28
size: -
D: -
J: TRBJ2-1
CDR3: CASSLLLRDEQFF
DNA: TGTGCCAGCAGTTTACTCCTTCGGGATGAGCAGTTCTTC

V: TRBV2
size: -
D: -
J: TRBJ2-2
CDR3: CASQGGGTGELFF
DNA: TGTGCCAGCCAGGGGGGCGGCACCGGGGAGCTGTTTTTT

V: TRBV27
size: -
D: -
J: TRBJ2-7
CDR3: CASRGSSYEQYF
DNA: TGTGCCAGCAGGGGGTCCTCCTACGAGCAGTACTTC

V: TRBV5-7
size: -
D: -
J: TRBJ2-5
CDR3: CASSLRSRETQYF
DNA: TGTGCCAGCAGCTTGCGTAGCCGGGAGACCCAGTACTTC

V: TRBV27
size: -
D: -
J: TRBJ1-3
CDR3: CATRRGSGNTIYF
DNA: TGTGCCACCCGACGGGGGTCTGGAAACACCATATATTTT

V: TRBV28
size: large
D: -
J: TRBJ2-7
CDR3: CASSFVTVSYEQYF
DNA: TGTGCCAGCAGTTTTGTGACAGTCTCCTACGAGCAGTACTTC

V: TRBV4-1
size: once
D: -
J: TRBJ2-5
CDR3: CASSQVSGEETQYF
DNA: TGCGCCAGCAGCCAAGTCTCAGGGGAAGAGACCCAGTACTTC

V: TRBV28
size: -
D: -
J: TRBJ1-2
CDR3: CATKGIYGYTF
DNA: TGTGCCACCAAAGGGATCTATGGCTACACCTTC

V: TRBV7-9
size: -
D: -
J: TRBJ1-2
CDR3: CASTRGDKNYGYTF
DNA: TGTGCCAGCACCAGGGGTGACAAAAACTATGGCTACACCTTC

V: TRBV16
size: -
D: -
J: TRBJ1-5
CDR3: CASSQGDRGHF
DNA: TGTGCCAGCAGCCAAGGGGATAGGGGGCATTTT

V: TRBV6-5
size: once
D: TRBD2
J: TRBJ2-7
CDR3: CASRFGLAGGYEQYF
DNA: TGTGCCAGCAGATTCGGACTAGCGGGGGGCTACGAGCAGTACTTC

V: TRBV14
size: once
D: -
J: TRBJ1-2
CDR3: CASSQEGLGWGYTF
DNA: TGTGCCAGCAGCCAAGAGGGGTTGGGATGGGGCTACACCTTC

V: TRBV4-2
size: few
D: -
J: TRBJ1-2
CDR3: CASSQVGAKGYGYTF
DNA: TGTGCCAGCAGCCAAGTCGGGGCTAAGGGTTATGGCTACACCTTC

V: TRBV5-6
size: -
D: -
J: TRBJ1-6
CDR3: CASSLAEGQYNSPLHF
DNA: TGTGCCAGCAGCTTGGCCGAGGGACAATATAATTCACCCCTCCACTTT

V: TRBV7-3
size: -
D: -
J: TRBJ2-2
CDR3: CASSLDGSGELFF
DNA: TGTGCCAGCAGCTTAGATGGGTCCGGGGAGCTGTTTTTT

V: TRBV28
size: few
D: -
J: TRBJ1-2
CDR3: CASSPGDYGYTF
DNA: TGTGCCAGCAGCCCCGGGGACTATGGCTACACCTTC

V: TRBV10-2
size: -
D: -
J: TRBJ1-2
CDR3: CASSEPPLRHGYTF
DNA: TGCGCCAGCAGTGAGCCCCCCCTTCGTCATGGCTACACCTTC

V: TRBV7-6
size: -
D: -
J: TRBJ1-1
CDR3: CASSFPDGRRDTEAFF
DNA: TGTGCCAGCAGCTTTCCGGACGGGAGAAGGGACACTGAAGCTTTCTTT

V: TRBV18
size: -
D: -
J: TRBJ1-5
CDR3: CASSPRDTPSNQPQHF
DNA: TGTGCCAGCTCACCAAGGGACACCCCTAGCAATCAGCCCCAGCATTTT

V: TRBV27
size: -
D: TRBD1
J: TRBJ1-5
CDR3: CASSLDRVNQPQHF
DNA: TGTGCCAGCAGTCTGGACAGGGTCAATCAGCCCCAGCATTTT

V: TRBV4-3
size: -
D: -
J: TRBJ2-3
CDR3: CASSQGPRDWSTDTQYF
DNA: TGCGCCAGCAGCCAAGGCCCGAGAGACTGGAGCACAGATACGCAGTATTTT

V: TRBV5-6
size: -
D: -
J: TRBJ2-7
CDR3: CASSRGTLARDEQYF
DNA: TGTGCCAGCAGCCGGGGAACGCTTGCCAGGGACGAGCAGTACTTC

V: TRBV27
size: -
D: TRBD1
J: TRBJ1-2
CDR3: CASSFSQGVPYGYTF
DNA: TGTGCCAGCAGTTTCTCCCAGGGGGTCCCCTATGGCTACACCTTC

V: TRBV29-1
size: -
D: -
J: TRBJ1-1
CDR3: CSVEDQLGTLNTEAFF
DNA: TGCAGCGTTGAAGATCAGTTGGGGACGTTGAACACTGAAGCTTTCTTT

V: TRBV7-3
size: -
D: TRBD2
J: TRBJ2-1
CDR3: CASSPLGGDEQFF
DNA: TGTGCCAGCAGCCCTCTGGGGGGGGATGAGCAGTTCTTC

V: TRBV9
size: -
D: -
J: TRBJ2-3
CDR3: CASSVADTDTQYF
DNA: TGTGCCAGCAGCGTAGCTGACACAGATACGCAGTATTTT

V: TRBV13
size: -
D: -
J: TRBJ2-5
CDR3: CASSLRGTETQYF
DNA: TGTGCCAGCAGCCTACGGGGGACGGAGACCCAGTACTTC

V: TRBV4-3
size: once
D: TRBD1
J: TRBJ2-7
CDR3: CASSQDTGQGREQYF
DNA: TGCGCCAGCAGCCAAGATACGGGACAGGGTCGCGAGCAGTACTTC

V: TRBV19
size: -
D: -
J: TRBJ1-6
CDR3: CASSPPDFYNSPLHF
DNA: TGTGCCAGTAGTCCGCCGGACTTCTATAATTCACCCCTCCACTTT

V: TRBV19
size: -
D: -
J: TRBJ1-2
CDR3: CASSNGANYGYTF
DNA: TGTGCCAGTAGTAACGGAGCTAACTATGGCTACACCTTC

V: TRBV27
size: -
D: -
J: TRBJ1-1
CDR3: CASSLSPMNTEAFF
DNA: TGTGCCAGCAGTTTATCCCCCATGAACACTGAAGCTTTCTTT